These 4 T cell receptor beta chains originate from one sample sequenced in a study of blood T cell repertoires in COVID-19. Clones were sequenced by immunoSEQ multiplex PCR, and TCRdb holds only the in-frame ones, with some missing. The table includes about 320,000 clones, more than 75% detected once. The material sequenced was PBMCs or T cells enriched from blood (not recorded which). These receptors were taken from a man aged 55 to 70 who had recovered from COVID-19.

This clone was seen a single time. The chain links TRBV7-9 to TRBJ1-2, with 8 nucleotides matching TRBD1. V lost 6 bases, J lost 8 bases, and 5 bases stayed unmatched. The CDR3 runs to 12 residues. Germline CDR1 and CDR2: SEHNR and FQNEAQ (reference sequence). This chain's CDR3 is CASSGDRGGYTF. In DNA form, the CDR3 reads TGTGCCAGCAGTGGCGACAGGGGCGGCTACACCTTC.

This clone was counted once. The CDR3 sequence: CASSLTSGGIYEQYF. The CDR3 DNA reads as TGTGCCAGCAGCTTGACTAGCGGGGGTATCTACGAGCAGTACTTC. The V and J genes are TRBV7-2 and TRBJ2-7, with 12 bases fitting TRBD2. Germline-derived CDR1 and CDR2 are SGHTA and FQGNSA. This CDR3 is built from 15 residues. V trimming: 3 bases; J trimming: 3 bases; junction bases outside the gene matches: 3.

This chain joins TRBV10-3 and TRBJ2-3, with a tentative D call TRBD1 (6 bases). With 8 bases removed from V and 4 bases from J, the gap between germline ends came to 16 bases. The CDR3 is made up of 14 amino acids. CDR1 ENHRY and CDR2 SYGVKD come from the germline V gene. CDR3 region: CAIGGAASSDTQYF. The CDR3 DNA reads as TGTGCCATCGGGGGCGCCGCTAGCTCAGATACGCAGTATTTT.

This clone appeared once. J is TRBJ2-7 and V is TRBV18, with D possibly being TRBD2 (5 bases). The CDR3 extends over 12 amino acids. V gave up 0 bases and J gave up 7 bases, with 7 bases separating them. The germline V gene has CDR1 KGHSH and CDR2 LQKENI. The CDR3 protein is CASSPPTREQYF. Here the CDR3 DNA reads TGTGCCAGCTCACCACCAACTAGGGAGCAGTACTTC.